This T cell receptor beta chain was found in a study of T-cell memory formation after mild COVID-19. Study-level background: Largely, the TCR clusters proved donor specific.

Only a few counts were recorded for this clonotype. Its target is not known. Constant-segment primers served in 5'RACE that generated TCR alpha and TCR beta cDNA libraries bearing sample barcodes and UMIs. TCRdb reprocessed the 5' RACE reads via MiXCR and lists one record per CDR3 protein. The table lists under 550,000 distinct CDR3 sequences, 15% to 20% of them singletons. Broader study findings: Detection of some responders pre-infection suggested pre-existing cross-reactive memory T cells participated. Clones that shrank (day 15 to 85) were balanced CD4/CD8, whereas later expanders leaned CD4+.

V gave up 6 bases and J gave up 6 bases; unmatched junction bases: 6. The length of the CDR3 is 15 residues. The germline V gene has CDR1 LNHDA and CDR2 SQIVND (reference sequence). The receptor was derived from an adult woman who had mild COVID-19 (a few samples of this study predate the infection). Cell type and time point are not known. The sequenced material came from PBMCs or a T cell subset sorted from them (not recorded which). The genes are TRBV19 and TRBJ2-2; 11 bases match TRBD1. The CDR3 is CASRLGTGGPGELFF. CDR3 bases: TGTGCCAGTAGATTAGGGACAGGGGGGCCCGGGGAGCTGTTTTTT.